A selection of T cell receptor beta chains follows, all from one sample in a study of T cells in localized non-small cell lung cancer. Sequencing was performed with immunoSEQ multiplex PCR; in TCRdb, only in-frame clones are kept and a portion is missing. The sample carries more than 20,000 clones, about 85% recorded once. This material consisted of PBMCs, taken before any cancer treatment. All receptors come from a woman between 35 and 70 years old with stage II squamous cell lung carcinoma. Each CDR3 is given with its conserved first and last residue. A D gene is named only where the DNA matches it firmly. Rows may omit the clone size; those that give it use once, few, many or a size class.

abundance	v_gene	j_gene	d_gene	CDR3nt	CDR3aa
-	TRBV18	TRBJ2-2	-	TGTGCCAGCTCACCACCGAGCGGCGGGGAGCTGTTTTTT	CASSPPSGGELFF
-	TRBV11-3	TRBJ1-1	-	TGTGCCAGCAGCGGCTACAGGGTATTCAACACTGAAGCTTTCTTT	CASSGYRVFNTEAFF
-	TRBV9	TRBJ2-2	-	TGTGCCAGCAGCGTGGGGACGGTGAACACCGGGGAGCTGTTTTTT	CASSVGTVNTGELFF
-	TRBV29-1	TRBJ2-3	TRBD2	TGCAGCAGCCGCAATAGCGGGGGCACAGATACGCAGTATTTT	CSSRNSGGTDTQYF
-	TRBV19	TRBJ2-7	-	TGTGCCAGTAGTAATGTGTTGGGCGCCGAGCAGTACTTC	CASSNVLGAEQYF
-	TRBV5-8	TRBJ2-3	-	TGTGCCAGCAGCCCCTTCGCAGATACGCAGTATTTT	CASSPFADTQYF
-	TRBV25-1	TRBJ1-4	TRBD1	TGTGCCAGCAGTGTAGGACAGGGAGGTGAAAAACTGTTTTTT	CASSVGQGGEKLFF
-	TRBV4-2	TRBJ2-7	TRBD1	TGTGCCAGCAGCCAAGAGGGGACAGGGGTGCGGGAGCAGTACTTC	CASSQEGTGVREQYF
-	TRBV7-2	TRBJ2-7	-	TGTGCCAGCAGCATTGCTCAGTCCTACGAGCAGTACTTC	CASSIAQSYEQYF
-	TRBV5-1	TRBJ1-4	-	TGCGCCAGCAGCTTTGGCGATGCAACTAATGAAAAACTGTTTTTT	CASSFGDATNEKLFF
large	TRBV4-1	TRBJ1-2	TRBD1	TGCGCCAGCAGCCAAGAGGGACAGGGCTTATATGGCTACACCTTC	CASSQEGQGLYGYTF
-	TRBV4-1	TRBJ1-2	-	TGCGCCAGCAGCCAAGTCCCGGGGCGGGGTGGCTACACCTTC	CASSQVPGRGGYTF
-	TRBV7-8	TRBJ1-1	-	TGTGCCAGCAGCTTGTTTAGGGAGACTGAAGCTTTCTTT	CASSLFRETEAFF
-	TRBV5-4	TRBJ2-1	TRBD2	TGTGCCAGCAGCCCCCGACTAGCGGGGGGAAATGAGCAGTTCTTC	CASSPRLAGGNEQFF
-	TRBV4-3	TRBJ1-3	-	TGCGCCAGCAGCCAAGAGAGGGCCTCTGGAAACACCATATATTTT	CASSQERASGNTIYF
-	TRBV15	TRBJ2-7	TRBD1	TGTGCCACCAGCAGAGAACCGGGACAGGGCTACGAGCAGTACTTC	CATSREPGQGYEQYF
few	TRBV9	TRBJ2-3	-	TGTGCCAGCAGCGTAGGGGCAGGCACAGATACGCAGTATTTT	CASSVGAGTDTQYF
-	TRBV19	TRBJ1-3	-	TGTGCCAGTAGTACCGACTTCGACAGGGGAAACACCATATATTTT	CASSTDFDRGNTIYF
-	TRBV5-6	TRBJ2-1	TRBD2	TGTGCCAGCAGCTCTCCAGCGGGAGGATACAATGAGCAGTTCTTC	CASSSPAGGYNEQFF
-	TRBV7-7	TRBJ2-1	-	TGTGCCAGCAGCCCAGGGGCTAGCGGCAACAATGAGCAGTTCTTC	CASSPGASGNNEQFF
-	TRBV29-1	TRBJ1-2	-	TGCAGCGTTGACCGGAGCGGCAACACCTTC	CSVDRSGNTF
-	TRBV6-5	TRBJ2-7	-	TGTGCCAGCAAAGCGTACGAGCAGTACTTC	CASKAYEQYF
-	TRBV6-5	TRBJ2-1	TRBD2	TGTGCCAGCAAGGGTCTAGCGGGCTACAATGAGCAGTTCTTC	CASKGLAGYNEQFF
-	TRBV7-9	TRBJ2-7	-	TGTGCCAGCAGCCTAACCGGGACCTACACCTACGAGCAGTACTTC	CASSLTGTYTYEQYF
-	TRBV7-2	TRBJ1-2	TRBD1	TGTGCCAGCAGTTGGACAGGGGGTCCTGGCTACACCTTC	CASSWTGGPGYTF
few	TRBV5-4	TRBJ2-3	-	TGTGCCAGCAGCTTGGCCGCGTCCACAGATACGCAGTATTTT	CASSLAASTDTQYF
-	TRBV9	TRBJ1-1	TRBD1	TGTGCCAGCAGCGTAGCGGAAGGGGGCGTGGGGGACACTGAAGCTTTCTTT	CASSVAEGGVGDTEAFF